This TCR beta chain was documented in a study of T cell responses to AZD1222 COVID-19 vaccine. Findings and caveats of the study: No repertoire was sampled before or during the peak T cell response, only after it.

Of note for this clone: What it binds is unknown.

Clones were sequenced by immunoSEQ multiplex PCR, and TCRdb holds only the in-frame ones, with some missing. The data show 110,000 or so clones, over 75% seen once. CDR3 size: 18 residues. V lost 4 bases and J lost 2, with 24 bases in between. Germline V gene data show CDR1 as KGHSH and CDR2 as LQKENI. This receptor was obtained from an adult in good health. The specimen comprised peripheral blood, sampled on day 0 of MenACWY control vaccination. The V call is TRBV18, the J call TRBJ2-7; D may match TRBD1 or TRBD2 (5 bases each). CDR3 residues: CASSLERLGPMTTYEQYF. CDR3 DNA sequence: TGTGCCAGCTCACTAGAGAGGTTGGGGCCCATGACTACCTACGAGCAGTACTTC.